One sample yielded the 3 T cell receptor beta chains listed below, sequenced in a study of T cells in Graves' hyperthyroidism and ophthalmopathy. RNA transcripts served as the template for amplifying TCR beta CDR3 regions. The primer set for the first-round RT-PCR of the TCR CDR3 was HTBI. MiXCR, applied by TCRdb to the multiplex PCR reads, yields one record per CDR3 protein. The profile shows some 320,000 distinct CDR3 sequences, approximately 14% of them singletons. The sample taken for sequencing was blood. The source is a woman aged 40 to 50 with Graves' ophthalmopathy.

This clonotype was seen at least ten times. The chain uses TRBV10-3 and TRBJ1-6, with TRBD1 identical over 9 bases. The CDR3 length is 15 residues. The ends lost 3 bases at V and 10 bases at J; junction bases unmatched: 7. Germline CDR1 is ENHRY and CDR2 is SYGVKD. The CDR3 DNA reads TGTGCCATCAGTGACCTAGGACAGGGGAGGTCACCCCTCCACTTT. This codes for CAISDLGQGRSPLHF.

This clonotype was observed many times. The V gene is TRBV29-1, the J gene TRBJ1-1, with D uncertain. CDR1 is SQVTM and CDR2 is ANQGSEA in the germline V gene. V lost 5 bases and J lost 5, with 12 bases in between. The CDR3 runs to 12 residues. The CDR3 nucleotides are TGCAGCGTTAGGACGGGCGGAACTGAAGCTTTCTTT. Translation gives CSVRTGGTEAFF.

This chain connects TRBV20-1 to TRBJ2-2; D may correspond to TRBD1 or TRBD2 (6 bases each). Germline V lookup: CDR1 DFQATT, CDR2 SNEGSKA (reference sequence). This CDR3 region has 15 residues. Trimming cost V 1 base and J 5 bases, with 14 bases left between them. The CDR3 is CSARVGGGATGELFF. The CDR3 nucleotides are TGCAGTGCTAGAGTAGGAGGGGGTGCGACCGGGGAGCTGTTTTTT.